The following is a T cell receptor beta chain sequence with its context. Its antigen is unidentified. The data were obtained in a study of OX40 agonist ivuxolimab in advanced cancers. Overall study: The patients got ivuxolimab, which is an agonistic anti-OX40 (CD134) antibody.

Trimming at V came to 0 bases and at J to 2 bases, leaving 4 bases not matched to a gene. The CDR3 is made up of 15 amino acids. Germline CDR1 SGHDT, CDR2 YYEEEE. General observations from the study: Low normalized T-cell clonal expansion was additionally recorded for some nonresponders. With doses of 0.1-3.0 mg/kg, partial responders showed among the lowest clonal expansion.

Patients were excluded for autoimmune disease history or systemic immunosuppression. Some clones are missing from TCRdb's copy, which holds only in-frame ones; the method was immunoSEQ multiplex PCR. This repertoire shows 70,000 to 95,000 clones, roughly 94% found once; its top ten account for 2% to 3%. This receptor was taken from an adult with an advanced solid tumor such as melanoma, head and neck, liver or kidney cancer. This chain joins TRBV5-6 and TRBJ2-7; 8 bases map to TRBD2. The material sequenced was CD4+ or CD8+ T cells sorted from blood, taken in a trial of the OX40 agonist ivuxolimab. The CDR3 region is CASSLGTSGAYEQYF. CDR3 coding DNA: TGTGCCAGCAGCTTGGGAACTAGCGGCGCCTACGAGCAGTACTTC.